Below, one T cell receptor beta chain is given with its context. Per the germline V gene, CDR1 is SGHRS and CDR2 is YFSETQ. The ends lost 2 bases at V and 8 bases at J; junction bases unmatched: 13. The CDR3 has 16 residues. The data were produced by immunoSEQ multiplex PCR, yet TCRdb's version contains in-frame clones alone and is incomplete. The profile shows about 92,000 clones, 90% to 95% of them singletons. The sample originates from a study of T cell changes during pregnancy in multiple sclerosis. This specimen consisted of peripheral blood, obtained in the third trimester of pregnancy. This sequence joins TRBV5-1 and TRBJ2-1, with 7 bases matching TRBD1. The sequence was obtained from a female donor with multiple sclerosis, enrolled in a pregnancy study. The DNA of the CDR3 is TGCGCCAGCAGCTTCGCGGAAAGGGGGCTCGGGGATGAGCAGTTCTTC. This gives the protein CASSFAERGLGDEQFF. Full variable domain (outside the CDR3, taken from reference TRBV5-1 and TRBJ2-1): KAGVTQTPRYLIKTRGQQVTLSCSPISGHRSVSWYQQTPGQGLQFLFEYFSETQRNKGNFPGRFSGRQFSNSRSEMNVSTLELGDSALYLCASSFAERGLGDEQFFGPGTRLTVL.